These 10 T cell receptor beta chains originate from one sample sequenced in a study of blood T cell repertoires in COVID-19. Repertoires were generated with immunoSEQ multiplex PCR, while TCRdb's copy carries only in-frame clones and drops some. The table shows roughly 200,000 clones, with about 90% occurring only once. The sample consisted of peripheral blood. The receptors here all came from a man between 18 and 35 years old with active or convalescent COVID-19.

The rearrangement uses TRBV2 and TRBJ1-1; TRBD1 might be the D (5 bases). Deletions cut 4 bases from V and 3 bases from J, with 9 bases between. Germline V CDR1 and CDR2: SNHLY, FYNNEI. The CDR3 has 13 residues. CDR3 bases: TGTGCCAGCAGTGTGGAGGGGTACACTGAAGCTTTCTTT. Translated: CASSVEGYTEAFF.

Worth noting for this clone: The identical CDR3 is also encoded by other nucleotide sequences in the sample. This chain connects TRBV18 to TRBJ2-1; 8 bases line up with TRBD2. Germline CDR1 is KGHSH and CDR2 is LQKENI. There are 15 residues in the CDR3. The J segment lost 0 bases and the V segment lost 2 bases, leaving 0 bases of the junction unmatched. The CDR3 spells CASSPSGSSYNEQFF. CDR3 bases: TGTGCCAGCTCACCAAGCGGGAGCTCCTACAATGAGCAGTTCTTC. Combining the CDR3 with reference TRBV18 and TRBJ2-1 gives the whole variable domain NAGVMQNPRHLVRRRGQEARLRCSPMKGHSHVYWYRQLPEEGLKFMVYLQKENIIDESGMPKERFSAEFPKEGPSILRIQQVVRGDSAAYFCASSPSGSSYNEQFFGPGTRLTVL.

The V call is TRBV7-6, the J call TRBJ2-3; possibly TRBD2 for D (7 bases). V lost 5 bases, J lost 0 bases, and 21 bases lay in between. Germline V gene data show CDR1 as SGHVS and CDR2 as FNYEAQ. The CDR3 is 18 amino acids. In nucleotides, the CDR3 is TGTGCCAGCAGCCCCACTGGGGCGGGGGCCCTTAGCACAGATACGCAGTATTTT. It is translated as CASSPTGAGALSTDTQYF.

The chain employs TRBV18 and TRBJ1-4; no definite D call. Trimming pared 0 bases from V and 7 bases from J, leaving 9 bases between. Germline V lookup: CDR1 KGHSH, CDR2 LQKENI. This CDR3 region has 14 residues. The DNA of the CDR3 is TGTGCCAGCTCACCACCCCAGGCTCGTGAAAAACTGTTTTTT. Protein sequence: CASSPPQAREKLFF.

The chain links TRBV7-2 to TRBJ2-3; D is possibly TRBD2 (6 bases). This CDR3 comprises 16 residues. CDR1 is SGHTA, CDR2 FQGNSA, per germline. V was clipped by 4 bases and J by 0 bases, with 14 bases between them. The CDR3 DNA sequence: TGTGCCAGCAGCTCAAACTCGGGACTCAGCACAGATACGCAGTATTTT. Protein: CASSSNSGLSTDTQYF. Combining the CDR3 with reference TRBV7-2 and TRBJ2-3 gives the whole variable domain GAGVSQSPSNKVTEKGKDVELRCDPISGHTALYWYRQSLGQGLEFLIYFQGNSAPDKSGLPSDRFSAERTGGSVSTLTIQRTQQEDSAVYLCASSSNSGLSTDTQYFGPGTRLTVL.

The chain links TRBV12-3 or TRBV12-4 to TRBJ1-4; TRBD1 is a possible D gene (5 bases). Trimming cost V 6 bases and J 8 bases, with 13 bases left between them. CDR3 length: 13 amino acids. DNA of the CDR3: TGTGCCAGCAGCCTCAGGGTTACCGAAAAACTGTTTTTT. Translation: CASSLRVTEKLFF.

The rearrangement uses TRBV18 and TRBJ1-1; D remains unclear. The length of the CDR3 is 14 residues. Looked up from germline, CDR1 is KGHSH and CDR2 is LQKENI. V lost 6 bases to trimming and J lost 0 bases, with 11 bases between them. CDR3: CASSIGPLNTEAFF. In nucleotides, the CDR3 is TGTGCCAGCTCCATTGGGCCCTTGAACACTGAAGCTTTCTTT.

V gene TRBV3-1 (or the pseudogene TRBV3-2) combines with J gene TRBJ1-1; possible D gene TRBD1, 5 bases. V was clipped by 4 bases and J by 1 base, with 7 bases between them. Germline assignment: CDR1 LGHDT and CDR2 YNNKEL (reference sequence). This CDR3 is built from 13 residues. The CDR3, as DNA: TGTGCCAGCAGCCGGACAAAGAACACTGAAGCTTTCTTT. It codes for CASSRTKNTEAFF.

CDR3 amino acids: CASSVNPRGNEQYF. The DNA for the CDR3 is TGTGCCAGCAGCGTTAATCCCCGGGGGAACGAGCAGTACTTC. The gene calls are TRBV6-5 and TRBJ2-7; D is perhaps TRBD2 (6 bases). Germline loops: CDR1 MNHEY, CDR2 SVGAGI. CDR3 length equals 14 residues. With 6 bases removed from V and 5 bases from J, the gap between germline ends came to 17 bases.

The chain carries TRBV14 and TRBJ2-2; D is perhaps TRBD1 (5 bases). CDR3 length equals 18 residues. Germline V gene sequence: CDR1 SGHDN, CDR2 FVKESK. Trimming removed 1 base from V and 3 bases from J, with 18 bases in between. The CDR3 nucleotides are TGTGCCAGCAGCCAAGTGGAATCTTTCTGGGGCGACACCGGGGAGCTGTTTTTT. This encodes CASSQVESFWGDTGELFF.